This T cell receptor beta chain was recovered during a study of blood T cell repertoires in COVID-19. Clones were sequenced by immunoSEQ multiplex PCR, and TCRdb holds only the in-frame ones, with some missing. Of some 81,000 clones listed, about 90% are singletons. The sequenced sample consisted of peripheral blood. The source of this sequence is a woman between 50 and 59 years old in a cohort sampled during active COVID-19.

The CDR3 reads CASSQQGPPTGELFF. The CDR3 DNA follows: TGCGCCAGCAGCCAGCAGGGCCCTCCTACCGGGGAGCTGTTTTTT. The rearrangement links TRBV4-1 to TRBJ2-2; D is perhaps TRBD1 (5 bases). The CDR3 consists of 15 residues. CDR1 is MGHRA, CDR2 YSYEKL, per germline. V gave up 3 bases and J gave up 5 bases, with 13 bases separating them.